The rows below give T cell receptor beta chains drawn from one sample of a study of shared T cell receptors in the human thymus. Clones were sequenced by immunoSEQ multiplex PCR, and TCRdb holds only the in-frame ones, with some missing. The profile shows 700,000 or so clones, approximately 85% of them singletons. The same sample was also studied in work on human thymus T cells.

The sequencing sample was made of thymocytes. The receptors here all came from a girl less than two years old with a congenital heart defect. CDR3s include the opening cysteine and the closing phenylalanine or tryptophan. A D gene is named only where the DNA matches it firmly. Some rows mark clone size as missing; the rest say once, few, many or name a class of expanded clone.

>TRBV9|NA|TRBJ2-6|TRBD1
TGTGCCAGCAGCGGGTCTGGACAGGGGAGCCCTGGGGCCAACGTCCTGACTTTC
CASSGSGQGSPGANVLTF
>TRBV15|NA|TRBJ1-6|NA
TGTGCCGGGGGGGTCGGGTTGGATTCACCCCTCCACTTT
CAGGVGLDSPLHF
>TRBV2|once|TRBJ1-2|NA
TGTGCCAGCAGGGCGCGCGGTGACTATGGCTACACCTTC
CASRARGDYGYTF
>TRBV5-8|NA|TRBJ2-3|NA
TGTGCCAGCAGCTTCCAGACTATTACCACAGATACGCAGTATTTT
CASSFQTITTDTQYF
>TRBV4-3|NA|TRBJ2-2|NA
TGCGCCAGCAGCCAAGGTGGGTTAGGACAGAAAAACACCGGGGAGCTGTTTTTT
CASSQGGLGQKNTGELFF
>TRBV30|NA|TRBJ2-3|NA
TGTGCCTGGAGTGTACTAGGAGTAGGTACAGATACGCAGTATTTT
CAWSVLGVGTDTQYF
>TRBV27|NA|TRBJ1-2|NA
TGTGCCAGCAGTTTAATCGTCGGAGGTGGCTACACCTTC
CASSLIVGGGYTF
>TRBV9|NA|TRBJ2-1|NA
TGTGCCAGCAGCGTAGTGGGCAGAAGAGACAATGAGCAGTTCTTC
CASSVVGRRDNEQFF
>TRBV9|NA|TRBJ2-2|NA
TGTGCCAGCAGCGTACACAGGGAAGCCGGGGAGCTGTTTTTT
CASSVHREAGELFF
>TRBV4-2|NA|TRBJ2-1|TRBD2
TGTGCCAGCAGCCAAGATGGGGATCTAGCGGTAACAGGCGTTGGTTGGAATGAGCAGTTCTTC
CASSQDGDLAVTGVGWNEQFF
>TRBV4-3|NA|TRBJ2-5|NA
TGCGCCAGCAGCCAATCCCCCGTAGACCAAGAGACCCAGTACTTC
CASSQSPVDQETQYF
>TRBV30|NA|TRBJ2-1|NA
TGTGCCTGGAGGGACGTCGTTGCGGGCAGGCAAAAATACAATGAGCAGTTCTTC
CAWRDVVAGRQKYNEQFF
>TRBV27|once|TRBJ1-2|NA
TGTGCCAGCAGCCACAAAAGGGGAGGTGATCCCGAAAACTATGGCTACACCTTC
CASSHKRGGDPENYGYTF
>TRBV4-1|NA|TRBJ1-3|NA
TGCGCCAGCAGCCAAGAAGACAGCCCCTGGAGAAGAAACACCATATATTTT
CASSQEDSPWRRNTIYF
>TRBV5-1|NA|TRBJ1-4|NA
TGCGCCAGCAGGCACCTGGACAGAGCAACTAATGAAAAACTGTTTTTT
CASRHLDRATNEKLFF
>TRBV4-1|NA|TRBJ2-2|TRBD2
TGCGCCAGCAGCCAAGAAGGCCTAGCGGGGGGGCGGTCGGCCGGGGAGCTGTTTTTT
CASSQEGLAGGRSAGELFF
>TRBV6-4|NA|TRBJ1-5|TRBD1
TGTGCCAGCAGACGGGACAGCAATAGCAATCAGCCCCAGCATTTT
CASRRDSNSNQPQHF
>TRBV5-1|NA|TRBJ2-2|TRBD1
TGCGCCAGCACGGAATCCGGGACAGGGGGCACCGGGGAGCTGTTTTTT
CASTESGTGGTGELFF
>TRBV27|NA|TRBJ1-2|TRBD1
TGTGCCACCGGGACAGGGGGCGTCTATGGCTACACCTTC
CATGTGGVYGYTF
>TRBV9|NA|TRBJ1-2|NA
TGTGCCAGCAGCCCCCGACAGGACCCCAGGAACTATGGCTACACCTTC
CASSPRQDPRNYGYTF
>TRBV6-5|NA|TRBJ1-2|NA
TGTGCCAGCGCCGCGGGGCGGGAGGTCTATGGCTACACCTTC
CASAAGREVYGYTF
>TRBV4-1|NA|TRBJ2-1|TRBD2
TGCGCCAGCAGCCAAGGAACTAGCGGGGGGGCTTCGTCCTACAATGAGCAGTTCTTC
CASSQGTSGGASSYNEQFF
>TRBV5-1|NA|TRBJ2-3|TRBD2
TGCGCCAGCAGCTTGGCCCGGCGGGGGGCCACCACAGATACGCAGTATTTT
CASSLARRGATTDTQYF
>TRBV28|NA|TRBJ2-2|NA
TGTGCCATCTCGGGGTCCTCAGCCGGGGAGCTGTTTTTT
CAISGSSAGELFF
>TRBV11-1|NA|TRBJ1-1|TRBD1
TGTGCCAGCAGCATCAACAGGGGATACTCTGAAGCTTTCTTT
CASSINRGYSEAFF
>TRBV7-3|once|TRBJ2-1|NA
TGTGCCAGCAGCTTAAGGGTAGCGGAGCCCAATGAGCAGTTCTTC
CASSLRVAEPNEQFF
>TRBV9|NA|TRBJ2-1|NA
TGTGCCAGCAGCGTAACCCCCAGGGAGGCAGGACGGAATCAGTTCTTC
CASSVTPREAGRNQFF
>TRBV6-6|NA|TRBJ1-4|TRBD1
TGTGCCAGCAGTTACCCGGACAGGGGTGCTAATGAAAAACTGTTTTTT
CASSYPDRGANEKLFF
>TRBV28|NA|TRBJ1-1|TRBD1
TGTGCCAGCAGTTTACCCACTCGTGCAACAGGGGGTGGCACTGAAGCTTTCTTT
CASSLPTRATGGGTEAFF
>TRBV29-1|few|TRBJ1-1|NA
TGCAGCGTCGAGCTAGCCCCGAGTGGAAACACTGAAGCTTTCTTT
CSVELAPSGNTEAFF
>TRBV19|NA|TRBJ1-2|TRBD1
TGTGCCAGTAGTTCTCCGGGACAGGGGTATCGGGGCTACACCTTC
CASSSPGQGYRGYTF
>TRBV13|NA|TRBJ1-2|NA
TGTGCCAGCAGCTCCCACTCACACACCCAGGATGGCTACACCTTC
CASSSHSHTQDGYTF
>TRBV10-3|NA|TRBJ2-6|NA
TGTGCCATCAGTGATGGCGGAATCACTGGGGCCAACGTCCTGACTTTC
CAISDGGITGANVLTF
>TRBV14|NA|TRBJ2-2|TRBD1
TGTGCCAGCAGTTACGACAGGGGTAGAACCGGGGAGCTGTTTTTT
CASSYDRGRTGELFF
>TRBV7-9|NA|TRBJ1-1|NA
TGTGCCAGCAGCCCTACGGGGAGGGAAGGCATGAACACTGAAGCTTTCTTT
CASSPTGREGMNTEAFF
>TRBV9|NA|TRBJ2-5|NA
TGTGCCAGCAGCGTATGGTCTACTCAAGAGACCCAGTACTTC
CASSVWSTQETQYF
>TRBV11-2|few|TRBJ2-5|TRBD1
TGTGCCACACAAGAGGGACAGGGAGTTCGAGAGACCCAGTACTTC
CATQEGQGVRETQYF
>TRBV27|NA|TRBJ1-1|NA
TGTGCCAGCAGTTTATCCCGGGAATCGAACACTCGAAGAAGAGAAGCTTTCTTT
CASSLSRESNTRRREAFF
>TRBV4-1|NA|TRBJ1-5|TRBD1
TGCGCCAGCAGCCAAGATAGCGATTACGGACAGGGAACTTATCAGCCCCAGCATTTT
CASSQDSDYGQGTYQPQHF